Below, one TCR beta chain is given with its context. As yet, its antigen is unknown. The CDR3 totals 20 residues. Trimming took 4 bases from V and 0 from J; bases not matched to a gene: 13. Germline V gene lookup returns CDR1 SGHNT and CDR2 YYREEE (reference sequence). Donors showed nominal health when sampled, although they likely had unrecorded immune exposures. The record originates from a study of cytomegalovirus exposure and HLA in healthy donors. Notes on the study in general: Segments of the TCR beta V type were, in most cases, productive about 90% or about 30% of the time in an earlier analysis.

The study ran its PCR with 60 Vbeta and 13 Jbeta primers. Authors' methods: In a later analysis, of tens of millions of unique beta chains, 9 million to 11 million appeared in at least two donors. Sequenced by immunoSEQ multiplex PCR; TCRdb stores in-frame clones only, minus some. V and J calls and clone size are those listed in that table; D and trimming were worked out from the DNA. This table has about 200,000 clones, about four fifths appearing once. The sequence derives from a male donor in good health and CMV-seropositive. The rearrangement joins TRBV5-4 to TRBJ2-2; 12 bases align to TRBD1. Sequenced material: PBMCs. For the CDR3, the DNA is TGTGCCAGCAGCCCACCGGGACAGGGGGCCCTCGGCGCGAACACCGGGGAGCTGTTTTTT. Residues: CASSPPGQGALGANTGELFF.